The TCR beta chain under discussion was sequenced for a study of T cell responses to AZD1222 COVID-19 vaccine. The study's findings and limits: Along spike, vaccine-associated CD4 TCRs were found throughout, with dominance at 160-218 and 743-854. White British ancestry dominated among donors, who included more females, and clonal diversity was possibly underestimated.

CDR1 and CDR2 (germline): SGHAT, FQNNGV. The CDR3 spans 12 residues. V lost 3 bases to trimming and J lost 5 bases, with 7 bases between them. Using immunoSEQ multiplex PCR, the repertoire was profiled, and TCRdb retains in-frame clones only, with some absent. Of around 180,000 clones listed, about 85% are singletons. A word on this clone: The antigen is not known.

This sequence joins TRBV11-2 and TRBJ2-5, with D hard to call. The receptor comes from an adult in good health. Specimen: peripheral blood, collected on day 0 of AZD1222 vaccination. The CDR3 loop is CASSFSSETQYF. The CDR3 DNA reads as TGTGCCAGCAGCTTTTCGTCGGAGACCCAGTACTTC.